The source of this T cell receptor beta chain is a study of response to subunit inactivated influenza vaccine. From the RT-PCR reads, TCRdb called clonotypes with MiXCR, one entry per CDR3 protein. The sample contains about 520,000 distinct CDR3 sequences, roughly 25% of which appear only once. Concerning this clonotype itself: Its antigen is currently unknown.

Study outcomes and limitations: T cells newly recruited by each seasonal influenza vaccination are few, the authors suggested.

The TCR comes from a man aged 50 or older who received an inactivated influenza vaccine. This specimen consisted of CD4+ T cells sorted from PBMCs, obtained about 5 days after vaccination.

The CDR3: CASSQSGLAGMETQYF. As DNA, the CDR3 is TGTGCCAGCAGCCAGTCGGGACTAGCGGGAATGGAGACCCAGTACTTC. The gene calls are TRBV14 and TRBJ2-5, with 13 nucleotides matching TRBD2. Trimming cost V 3 bases and J 5 bases; bases outside gene matches: 6. The germline V gene encodes CDR1 SGHDN and CDR2 FVKESK. The CDR3 has 16 amino acids.